The 25 T cell receptor beta chains below were found in one sample sequenced in a study of shared T cell receptors in the human thymus. TCRdb's copy holds only in-frame clones and misses some; the assay was immunoSEQ multiplex PCR. The profile shows approximately 490,000 clones, 75% to 80% of them singletons. This sample also belongs to another study, concerning human thymus T cells.

Sequenced sample: thymocytes. These receptors originate from a boy younger than two with a congenital heart defect.

V usage is TRBV4-3 and J usage is TRBJ2-7; 8 bases are a match to TRBD2. This CDR3 region has 17 residues. CDR1 and CDR2 (germline): LGHNA, YSLEER. Trimming at V came to 4 bases and at J to 2 bases, leaving 13 bases not matched to a gene. DNA for the CDR3: TGCGCCAGCAGCCCATCTTCAGCTAGCGGGTCCCCCTACGAGCAGTACTTC. Amino acids: CASSPSSASGSPYEQYF.

The J gene is TRBJ2-1, the V gene TRBV4-2; the match to TRBD2 covers 11 bases. The CDR3 spans 20 residues. From germline, CDR1 is LGHNA and CDR2 YNFKEQ. The trim removed 4 bases at V and 4 bases at J, leaving 18 bases unmatched. CDR3 bases: TGTGCCAGCAGCCCACCGGATGGTACTAGCGGGGGATCCCCTTACAATGAGCAGTTCTTC. Amino acid sequence: CASSPPDGTSGGSPYNEQFF.

The chain joins TRBV4-2 to TRBJ2-7; 8 positions match TRBD2. This CDR3 has 16 residues. From germline, CDR1 is LGHNA and CDR2 YNFKEQ. V lost 0 bases and J lost 4; bases outside the gene matches: 8. As DNA, the CDR3 is TGTGCCAGCAGCCAAGAGGCGGGAGGAGGTAGGTACGAGCAGTACTTC. It codes for CASSQEAGGGRYEQYF.

The chain links TRBV5-1 to TRBJ2-5, with 8 bases matching TRBD1. Germline CDR1 and CDR2: SGHRS and YFSETQ. Trimming took 3 bases from V and 5 from J; bases not matched to a gene: 6. CDR3 size: 14 residues. Here the CDR3 reads CASSSQGARETQYF. CDR3 sequence (DNA): TGCGCCAGCAGCTCCCAGGGGGCGAGGGAGACCCAGTACTTC.

The sample holds a few counts of this clone. V usage is TRBV9 and J usage is TRBJ1-2, with 11 bases lining up with TRBD1. This CDR3 is built from 19 residues. J was trimmed by 3 bases and V by 7 bases; bases with no gene match: 20. Germline V CDR1 and CDR2: SGDLS, YYNGEE. CDR3: CASADRDLRTGGADYGYTF. In DNA, the CDR3 is TGTGCCAGCGCCGACCGAGACCTCCGGACAGGGGGCGCAGACTATGGCTACACCTTC.

J is TRBJ2-3 and V is TRBV19, with D possibly matching TRBD2 (5 bases). Looked up from germline, CDR1 is LNHDA and CDR2 is SQIVND (reference sequence). This CDR3 spans 15 amino acids. The germline V and J ends were trimmed by 3 bases and 4 bases, with 14 bases remaining between them. The DNA of the CDR3 is TGTGCCAGTAGTATTTCGGAGATAGCGCCAGATACGCAGTATTTT. Amino acid sequence: CASSISEIAPDTQYF.

This sequence joins TRBV27 and TRBJ2-3; TRBD2 might be the D (5 bases). Germline-derived CDR1 and CDR2 are MNHEY and SMNVEV (reference sequence). V was shortened by 5 bases and J by 2 bases, with 17 bases between the two germline ends. The CDR3 extends over 16 amino acids. The CDR3 loop reads CASSQTSPPLTDTQYF. CDR3 sequence (DNA): TGTGCCAGCAGTCAAACTAGTCCCCCTCTCACAGATACGCAGTATTTT.

CDR3: CASSESPQRSYNEQFF. The CDR3 DNA is TGCGCCAGCAGTGAGAGCCCCCAGCGGTCCTACAATGAGCAGTTCTTC. V usage is TRBV10-1 and J usage is TRBJ2-1; a weak D match, TRBD2 (5 bases). Deletions cut 2 bases from V and 1 base from J, with 12 bases between. Germline V CDR1 and CDR2: WNHNN, SYGVQD (reference sequence). The CDR3 runs to 16 residues.

This clone was counted between two and nine times. The chain uses TRBV28 and TRBJ2-7, with 11 positions matching TRBD2. Germline V CDR1 and CDR2: MDHEN, SYDVKM. V lost 5 bases, J lost 3 bases, and 6 bases stayed unmatched. This CDR3 comprises 15 residues. The CDR3 loop is CASSPGTSGLYEQYF. CDR3 in DNA: TGTGCCAGCAGTCCGGGGACTAGCGGCCTCTACGAGCAGTACTTC.

This clone was detected a few times. The genes are TRBV15 and TRBJ2-6; tentative D call: TRBD2 (7 bases). Germline V gives CDR1 LNHNV, CDR2 YYDKDF (reference sequence). The CDR3 loop spans 17 amino acids. The germline V and J ends were trimmed by 1 base and 0 bases, with 10 bases remaining between them. The CDR3 DNA reads as TGTGCCACCAGCAGAGGGGGGGGCGGCTCTGGGGCCAACGTCCTGACTTTC. As protein: CATSRGGGGSGANVLTF. Looking up the rest from reference TRBV15 and TRBJ2-6 gives the full variable domain: DAMVIQNPRYQVTQFGKPVTLSCSQTLNHNVMYWYQQKSSQAPKLLFHYYDKDFNNEADTPDNFQSRRPNTSFCFLDIRSPGLGDTAMYLCATSRGGGGSGANVLTFGAGSRLTVL.

This clone appeared once. The J gene is TRBJ2-3, the V gene TRBV28; 7 bases map to TRBD2. Trimming at V came to 10 bases and at J to 3 bases, leaving 16 bases not matched to a gene. In germline, CDR1 is MDHEN, CDR2 SYDVKM. The CDR3 loop spans 16 amino acids. The CDR3 sequence: CATSFPRGRETDTQYF. For the CDR3, the DNA is TGTGCCACCTCCTTCCCCCGCGGGAGAGAAACAGATACGCAGTATTTT. Using reference TRBV28 and TRBJ2-3 for the parts outside the CDR3, the full variable domain is DVKVTQSSRYLVKRTGEKVFLECVQDMDHENMFWYRQDPGLGLRLIYFSYDVKMKEKGDIPEGYSVSREKKERFSLILESASTNQTSMYLCATSFPRGRETDTQYFGPGTRLTVL.

The genes are TRBV28 and TRBJ1-5; tentative D call: TRBD1 (6 bases). The CDR3 is made up of 17 amino acids. Per germline, CDR1 MDHEN and CDR2 SYDVKM. V lost 5 bases and J lost 5, with 22 bases in between. For the CDR3, the DNA is TGTGCCAGCAGTAAGGCCGGGGGGCCTGTAAGTGATCAGCCCCAGCATTTT. It encodes CASSKAGGPVSDQPQHF.

The chain's CDR3 is CASSLRDPLAGERNEQFF. DNA of the CDR3: TGCGCCAGCAGTCTCCGAGATCCACTAGCGGGAGAGCGCAATGAGCAGTTCTTC. The V call is TRBV5-1, the J call TRBJ2-1; 11 bases line up with TRBD2. This CDR3 contains 18 residues. The germline V gene encodes CDR1 SGHRS and CDR2 YFSETQ. V gave up 5 bases and J gave up 6 bases; unmatched junction bases: 16.

This clone was observed a few times. The chain recombines TRBV5-1 with TRBJ1-5, with 9 bases lining up with TRBD1. Germline CDR1 and CDR2: SGHRS and YFSETQ. V dropped 4 bases and J dropped 5; count of bases not matched to a gene: 4. The CDR3 runs 14 residues. The CDR3 sequence is CASSPDRGDQPQHF. The CDR3 nucleotides read TGCGCCAGCAGCCCGGACAGGGGCGATCAGCCCCAGCATTTT.

The chain has TRBV5-6 and TRBJ1-2, with 10 bases that match TRBD1. V lost 0 bases, J lost 1 base, and 6 bases stayed unmatched. Germline-derived CDR1 and CDR2 are SGHDT and YYEEEE. The CDR3 has 17 amino acids. CDR3 coding DNA: TGTGCCAGCAGCTTGGGGGGACAGGGGAGGAGTAACTATGGCTACACCTTC. Translation gives CASSLGGQGRSNYGYTF.

This clone was observed a handful of times. The chain employs TRBV7-9 and TRBJ2-7; TRBD1 matches 8 bases. The CDR3 runs to 13 residues. The germline V gene has CDR1 SEHNR and CDR2 FQNEAQ (reference sequence). V was pared by 5 bases and J by 6 bases, with 6 bases of the junction left unmatched. CDR3 in amino acids: CASSAQTGVEQYF. For the CDR3, the DNA is TGTGCCAGCAGCGCACAGACAGGGGTCGAGCAGTACTTC.

This chain uses TRBV28 with TRBJ1-1, with a possible D match to TRBD1 (6 bases). Trimming stripped 2 bases from V and 5 bases from J, with 18 bases between. From germline, CDR1 is MDHEN and CDR2 SYDVKM. This CDR3 has 16 residues. CDR3 region: CASSLGGGRQETEAFF. Here the CDR3 DNA reads TGTGCCAGCAGTTTAGGGGGCGGGAGACAGGAAACTGAAGCTTTCTTT.

A single count supports this clone. CDR3: CASSPRDRELYGYTF. CDR3 coding DNA: TGTGCCAGCAGCCCAAGGGACAGGGAATTATATGGCTACACCTTC. The rearrangement links TRBV9 to TRBJ1-2; the match to TRBD1 covers 9 bases. Looked up from germline, CDR1 is SGDLS and CDR2 is YYNGEE. The CDR3 length is 15 residues. The junction had 9 bases not matched to a gene; V was cut back by 4 bases and J by 5 bases.

The V gene is TRBV4-2, the J gene TRBJ2-7; 7 nucleotides line up with TRBD2. V lost 8 bases, J lost 0 bases, and 10 bases stayed unmatched. The CDR3 spans 15 residues. Germline V gene lookup returns CDR1 LGHNA and CDR2 YNFKEQ. DNA for the CDR3: TGTGCCAGCTCGATCGCGGGAGAAACCTCCTACGAGCAGTACTTC. It codes for CASSIAGETSYEQYF.

This sequence joins TRBV18 and TRBJ2-7; 10 nucleotides align to TRBD2. This CDR3 comprises 14 residues. Per germline, CDR1 KGHSH and CDR2 LQKENI. Trimming removed 5 bases from V and 0 bases from J; junction bases left unmatched: 1. The CDR3 protein is CASSVAGGSYEQYF. The CDR3 nucleotides read TGTGCCAGCTCAGTAGCGGGAGGCTCCTACGAGCAGTACTTC.

DNA of the CDR3: TGCGCCAGCAGCCAAAAGACGGACAGGACACAAGAGACCCAGTACTTC. Protein sequence: CASSQKTDRTQETQYF. The chain uses TRBV4-1 and TRBJ2-5; 7 bases line up with TRBD1. The V gene's germline CDR1 is MGHRA and CDR2 YSYEKL. Germline trimming cut 2 bases from V and 2 bases from J; bases unmatched to any gene: 8. The CDR3 loop spans 16 amino acids.

The rearrangement uses TRBV2 and TRBJ2-1, with 10 bases lining up with TRBD2. The CDR3 is 15 residues long. The V gene end was trimmed by 2 bases and the J gene end by 15 bases; junction bases not matched to a gene: 13. Germline CDR1 is SNHLY and CDR2 is FYNNEI. As DNA, the CDR3 is TGTGCCAGCAGTGAATCGGGCCTAGCGGGGGTAAGGGCGTTCTTC. This translates into CASSESGLAGVRAFF.

The J gene is TRBJ1-2, the V gene TRBV9; 9 bases fit TRBD1. V lost 4 bases and J lost 7; bases outside the gene matches: 20. Germline V gives CDR1 SGDLS, CDR2 YYNGEE. The CDR3 consists of 18 residues. This CDR3 is CASSRGAGTGSRLGGYTF. The DNA of the CDR3 is TGTGCCAGCAGCCGAGGGGCCGGGACAGGGTCTAGATTGGGTGGCTACACCTTC.

This chain uses TRBV6-1 with TRBJ2-1; 7 nucleotides match TRBD2. The V and J ends lost 2 bases and 9 bases, in that order; junction bases with no gene match: 16. The CDR3 runs to 17 residues. Germline V lookup: CDR1 MNHNS, CDR2 SASEGT. The CDR3 DNA sequence: TGTGCCAGCAGTGAAAGCTTTGGGAGCGGGAAGGTGGGTGAGCAGTTCTTC. It codes for CASSESFGSGKVGEQFF.

This clone was recorded only once. The chain combines TRBV20-1 with TRBJ1-1; D perhaps matches TRBD1 (5 bases). Germline-derived CDR1 and CDR2 are DFQATT and SNEGSKA (reference sequence). The CDR3 has 11 residues. CDR3 sequence reads: CRAGLDTEAFF. CDR3 coding DNA: TGCAGGGCAGGGCTCGACACTGAAGCTTTCTTT.